This is a list of T cell receptor beta chains from one sample in a study of post-analysis software for immune sequencing data. A single record per CDR3 protein comes from TCRdb applying MiXCR to the PCR reads. This sample has hundreds of thousands of distinct CDR3 sequences; about 57% occur once, and the top ten carry approximately 4.4%. The sequenced material came from blood. These receptors were obtained from a girl between 10 and 17 years old with multiple sclerosis. CDR3s include the opening cysteine and the closing phenylalanine or tryptophan. The D gene is left open where the match is weak. Rows give clone size only sometimes, using once, few, many, or a class for an expanded clone.

D gene	V gene	clone size	J gene	CDR3 DNA	CDR3 protein
NA	TRBV11-1	NA	TRBJ2-7	TGTGCCAGCAGAAGGGGCTCCGACTACGAGCAGTACTTC	CASRRGSDYEQYF
NA	TRBV14	NA	TRBJ2-7	TGTGCCAGCAGCCAAGTCGGTAGGGCCGGCGACGAGCAGTACTTC	CASSQVGRAGDEQYF
NA	TRBV20-1	NA	TRBJ2-1	TGCAGTGCCGAGTTTTTGGGCGGCCCTAGTAATGAACAGTTCTTC	CSAEFLGGPSNEQFF
TRBD2	TRBV15	NA	TRBJ2-7	TGTGCCACCAGCAGAGGCGGAGCGGGAGATGTATACGAGCAGTACTTC	CATSRGGAGDVYEQYF
TRBD2	TRBV29-1	NA	TRBJ2-1	TGCAGCGTTGTTCGGACTAGCGGCCTCGACCTCTCCTACAATGAGCAGTTCTTC	CSVVRTSGLDLSYNEQFF
TRBD1	TRBV5-1	few	TRBJ2-7	TGCGCCAGCAGCTTGGAACAAGGACAGGGGGCCTACGAGCAGTACTTC	CASSLEQGQGAYEQYF
NA	TRBV25-1	NA	TRBJ1-2	TGTGCCAGCAGTGGCCGCTCCAGTCGGGGGGGCTATGGCTACACCTTC	CASSGRSSRGGYGYTF
TRBD2	TRBV4-2	few	TRBJ2-1	TGTGCCAGCAGCCAAGAAGCGGGGATAAGCTCCTACAATGAGCAGTTCTTC	CASSQEAGISSYNEQFF
TRBD1	TRBV7-2	few	TRBJ1-6	TGTGCCAGCAGCATCGGGACAGGGAACAGGGGTTCACCCCTCCACTTT	CASSIGTGNRGSPLHF
TRBD2	TRBV9	once	TRBJ2-5	TGTGCCAGCAGCCCTAGGACTAGCGGGAGGAACCAAGAGACCCAGTACTTC	CASSPRTSGRNQETQYF
NA	TRBV29-1	NA	TRBJ2-7	TGCAGCGCCGGGACGGCCGCTTACGAGCAGTACTTC	CSAGTAAYEQYF
NA	TRBV12-3/TRBV12-4	few	TRBJ2-6	TGTGCCAGCAGCCCAACGGGTGACAGGCTCTCTGGGGCCAACGTCCTGACTTTC	CASSPTGDRLSGANVLTF
TRBD2	TRBV10-3	NA	TRBJ2-7	TGTGCCATCAGTAGACTAGCGGGAAGTTCTAGGCGCTACGAGCAGTACTTC	CAISRLAGSSRRYEQYF
NA	TRBV7-2	once	TRBJ1-6	TGTGCCAGCAGCTTTCGGCTGGGGGCGAGGAATTCACCCCTCCACTTT	CASSFRLGARNSPLHF
TRBD1	TRBV20-1	few	TRBJ2-3	TGCAGTGCTACGAACAGGGGGTTAGATACGCAGTATTTT	CSATNRGLDTQYF
TRBD2	TRBV2	NA	TRBJ2-7	TGTGCCAGTCGTCCAAACAGGCTAGCGGTTAACTCCTACGAGCAGTACTTC	CASRPNRLAVNSYEQYF
NA	TRBV12-3/TRBV12-4	NA	TRBJ1-1	TGTGCCAGCAGCCTCTTCGGAGGGGGCACTGAAGCTTTCTTT	CASSLFGGGTEAFF
NA	TRBV18	NA	TRBJ2-3	TGTGCCAGCTCACCACTCCGTAGCACAGATACGCAGTATTTT	CASSPLRSTDTQYF
NA	TRBV7-2	NA	TRBJ2-3	TGTGCCAGCAGCTTCTCCCTAGCGAGGACAGATACGCAGTATTTT	CASSFSLARTDTQYF
NA	TRBV6-1	NA	TRBJ2-5	TGTGCCAGCAGTGAAATGACTACCTTAGAAGAGACCCAGTACTTC	CASSEMTTLEETQYF
NA	TRBV4-1	NA	TRBJ2-7	TGCGCCAGCAGCCACAATGAGGACGAGCAGTACTTC	CASSHNEDEQYF
NA	TRBV29-1	few	TRBJ2-1	TGCAGCGTTATGGGTGGGAGGCGGAGGGGGTACAATGAGCAGTTCTTC	CSVMGGRRRGYNEQFF
NA	TRBV7-6	NA	TRBJ2-3	TGTGCCAGCAGCCACACTATGGGACGATCTGAAGATACGCAGTATTTT	CASSHTMGRSEDTQYF
NA	TRBV5-1	NA	TRBJ2-5	TGCGCCAGCAGCTTGGACCCAACAGAGACCCAGTACTTC	CASSLDPTETQYF
TRBD1	TRBV7-6	NA	TRBJ2-4	TGTGCCAGCAGCTCCTGGACAGGGGAGACCAAAAACATTCAGTACTTC	CASSSWTGETKNIQYF
NA	TRBV7-3	NA	TRBJ2-3	TGTGCCAGCAGCTTACTAACCCTTGATACGCAGTATTTT	CASSLLTLDTQYF
NA	TRBV29-1	few	TRBJ2-5	TGCAACGTTGGGAAAGAGACCCAGTACTTC	CNVGKETQYF
NA	TRBV7-2	few	TRBJ1-2	TGTGCCAGCAGCTTAATTAGCCTCGCCGGGGATGGCTACACCTTC	CASSLISLAGDGYTF
NA	TRBV9	NA	TRBJ2-1	TGTGCCAGCAGTATCATCGGGGCCACCGGGAATGAGCAGTTCTTC	CASSIIGATGNEQFF
TRBD1	TRBV7-9	NA	TRBJ1-2	TGTGCCAGCAGCGGGACAGGGGGCCTTGGCTACACCTTC	CASSGTGGLGYTF
TRBD2	TRBV20-1	few	TRBJ2-7	TGCAGTGGAGAGGGACTAGCGGGACGGTCCTACGAGCAGTACTTC	CSGEGLAGRSYEQYF
TRBD2	TRBV3-1	NA	TRBJ2-7	TGTGCCAGCAGCCAGTTACTAGCGGGAGGCTGGAGCTCCTACGAGCAGTACTTC	CASSQLLAGGWSSYEQYF
NA	TRBV7-2	NA	TRBJ1-2	TGTGCCAGCAGCCCGCAGAGTTTCAACTATGGCTACACCTTC	CASSPQSFNYGYTF
NA	TRBV7-3	many	TRBJ2-5	TGTGCCAGCAGCTTAAGTGGCGGGCGAGAGACCCAGTACTTC	CASSLSGGRETQYF
NA	TRBV29-1	NA	TRBJ2-1	TGCAGCGTCTCAACCTCGGATGAGCAGTTCTTC	CSVSTSDEQFF
TRBD1	TRBV7-6	few	TRBJ2-7	TGTGCCAGCAGCTTAAAGGGTGGGGGGACAGGTTCCTACGAGCAGTACTTC	CASSLKGGGTGSYEQYF
TRBD1	TRBV7-9	few	TRBJ1-2	TGTGCCAGCAGCTTGACAGGGGGTATTGGCTACACCTTC	CASSLTGGIGYTF
NA	TRBV7-2	NA	TRBJ2-1	TGTGCCAGCAGCTTAGGACCTGTCAATGAGCAGTTCTTC	CASSLGPVNEQFF
NA	TRBV5-1	few	TRBJ1-2	TGCGCCAGCAGCTTCTCCGGGACTCCCGAGGGCTATGGCTACACCTTC	CASSFSGTPEGYGYTF
NA	TRBV6-5	few	TRBJ1-2	TGTGCCAGCAGTTACTCTCGGTTAAGCTATGCGGGCTACACCTTC	CASSYSRLSYAGYTF
TRBD1	TRBV12-3/TRBV12-4	NA	TRBJ2-1	TGTGCCAGCAGGACATTGCCCAGGGGGATATCCTACAATGAGCAGTTCTTC	CASRTLPRGISYNEQFF
NA	TRBV21-1	NA	TRBJ2-5	TGTGCCAGCAGCAAAGAGGATCGTGGGACCCAGTACTTC	CASSKEDRGTQYF
TRBD1	TRBV12-3/TRBV12-4	NA	TRBJ1-1	TGTGCCAGCGCACCGACAGGGGGCGTCACTGAAGCTTTCTTT	CASAPTGGVTEAFF
NA	TRBV6-5	NA	TRBJ2-3	TGTGCCAGCAGTTACTCGACACTCACTAGCACAGATACGCAGTATTTT	CASSYSTLTSTDTQYF
NA	TRBV7-3	NA	TRBJ1-2	TGTGCCAGCAGCTTAACGTCCGCTGATCTGGGGTATGGCTACACCTTC	CASSLTSADLGYGYTF
NA	TRBV6-1	NA	TRBJ2-4	TGTGCCAGCAGTGAATCCAGCCTTCTTCTAGCCAAAAACATTCAGTACTTC	CASSESSLLLAKNIQYF
TRBD2	TRBV20-1	NA	TRBJ2-7	TGCAGTGCTAGAGAGCCCGGGGACTACCTCTACGAGCAGTACTTC	CSAREPGDYLYEQYF
TRBD2	TRBV6-1	NA	TRBJ2-1	TGTGCCAGCAGTGAAGCGGGACTAGCGGGGGCAACGATCAAGCAGTTCTTC	CASSEAGLAGATIKQFF
TRBD1	TRBV6-1	NA	TRBJ2-1	TGTGCCAGCAGTCCTGGACAGGTCCTTCCTTATAGGTACAATGAGCAGTTCTTC	CASSPGQVLPYRYNEQFF
NA	TRBV29-1	once	TRBJ2-7	TGCAGCGTTTCCGGGGGTAGCCATGAGCAGTACTTC	CSVSGGSHEQYF
NA	TRBV5-1	NA	TRBJ1-1	TGCGCCAGCAGTTTTGCGGGACGAGAAGCTTTCTTT	CASSFAGREAFF
TRBD1	TRBV7-9	NA	TRBJ2-3	TGTGCCAGCAGCCCGAGGGGGCTCCGGGTAGATACGCAGTATTTT	CASSPRGLRVDTQYF
NA	TRBV12-3/TRBV12-4	once	TRBJ2-7	TGTGCCAGCAGTCTGATGATCGGGCCAGGGTACGAGCAGTACTTC	CASSLMIGPGYEQYF
TRBD2	TRBV5-6	NA	TRBJ2-7	TGTGCCAGCAGCTTAGTTCAGGGGGCTAGCGGGGGCAAGTACAATGAGCAGTACTTC	CASSLVQGASGGKYNEQYF
NA	TRBV19	NA	TRBJ1-2	TGTGCCAGTAGTATAGTGAGGGGGGAAAACTATGGCTACACCTTC	CASSIVRGENYGYTF